This entry features one T cell receptor (beta chain) sequence. The antigen is undetermined. The CDR3 extends over 14 amino acids. Germline assignment: CDR1 SGDLS and CDR2 YYNGEE. V was trimmed by 3 bases and J by 4 bases, leaving 13 bases between them. The record originates from a study of CD4 T cells in relation to SARS-CoV-2 and coronaviruses. Study details: TCR beta CDR3s were sequenced after approximately ten-day antigen culture of PBMCs.

Survey-level TCR-beta sequencing used DNA from CEF-cultured naive and memory CD4+ T cells. Data came from immunoSEQ multiplex PCR; TCRdb stores just in-frame clones and leaves some out. The table lists roughly 45,000 clones, around 79% of them singletons. This chain connects TRBV9 to TRBJ1-2; D is unclear. This TCR came from an adult with COVID-19. Specimen: naive CD4+ T cells from PBMCs, cultured in vitro. Subset indicated: naive CD4+ T cells isolated by negative enrichment. CDR3 coding DNA: TGTGCCAGCAGCGACCCGGGCCACCTCTATGGCTACACCTTC. This codes for CASSDPGHLYGYTF.